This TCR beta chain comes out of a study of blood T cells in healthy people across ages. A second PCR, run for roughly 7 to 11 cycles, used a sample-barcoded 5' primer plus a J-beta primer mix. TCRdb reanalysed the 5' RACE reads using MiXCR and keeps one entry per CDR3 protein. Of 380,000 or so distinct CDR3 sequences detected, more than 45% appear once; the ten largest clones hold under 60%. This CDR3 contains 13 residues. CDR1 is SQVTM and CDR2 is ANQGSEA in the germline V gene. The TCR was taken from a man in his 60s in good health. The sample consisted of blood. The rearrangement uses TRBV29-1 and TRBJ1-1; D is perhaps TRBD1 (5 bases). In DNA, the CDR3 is TGCAACCCGACTGGGGGTTTGGACACTGAAGCTTTCTTT. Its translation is CNPTGGLDTEAFF. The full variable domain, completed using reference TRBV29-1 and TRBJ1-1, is SAVISQKPSRDICQRGTSLTIQCQVDSQVTMMFWYRQQPGQSLTLIATANQGSEATYESGFVIDKFPISRPNLTFSTLTVSNMSPEDSSIYLCNPTGGLDTEAFFGQGTRLTVV.